This T cell receptor beta chain comes out of a study of spatial heterogeneity in lung cancer. Whole-study results and caveats: Mutation counts in tumors were tracked by counts of expanded intratumoral alpha and beta TCRs.

Many counts were recorded for this clonotype. Its antigen is still unknown. Being off target in a library aimed at alpha chains, this beta chain has a size of little meaning. TCRdb redid the calling of the 5' RACE reads with MiXCR, one entry per CDR3 protein. The data contain around 11,000 distinct CDR3 sequences, approximately 8% of them singletons. Time point denoted: sample taken at primary tumor resection. Germline V gene data show CDR1 as ENHRY and CDR2 as SYGVKD. CDR3 length equals 13 residues. Trimming left V 10 bases short and J 0 bases short, with 9 bases between. This TCR came from a female donor with early-stage non-small cell lung cancer. The genes are TRBV10-3 and TRBJ2-2; the D gene could be TRBD1 or TRBD2 (5 bases each). The input for sequencing was lung tumor tissue, taken at surgery. DNA for the CDR3: TGTGCCACTCTGGGGGCGAACACCGGGGAGCTGTTTTTT. This encodes CATLGANTGELFF.